These 27 T cell receptor beta chains originate from one sample sequenced in a study of cytomegalovirus exposure and HLA in healthy donors. A multiplex PCR was run with 60 Vbeta primers and 13 Jbeta primers. The assay was immunoSEQ multiplex PCR, and TCRdb's table has in-frame clones only and misses some. Its clone listing holds about 160,000 clones. Sequencing was performed on PBMCs. These receptors were collected from a woman in her forties or fifties in good health and CMV-seronegative.

For the CDR3, the DNA is TGCGCCAGCAGCTCCGGGACTAGCGGGATTTACAATGAGCAGTTCTTC. It codes for CASSSGTSGIYNEQFF. The chain employs TRBV5-1 and TRBJ2-1; 13 positions match TRBD2. Trimming cost V 3 bases and J 4 bases; bases outside gene matches: 4. Germline V gene sequence: CDR1 SGHRS, CDR2 YFSETQ. There are 16 residues in the CDR3.

CDR3 bases: TGTGCCAGCAGCCCCCTCTCGTCTGGCTACACCTTC. Protein: CASSPLSSGYTF. V gene TRBV28 combines with J gene TRBJ1-2; the D is unclear. The germline V gene encodes CDR1 MDHEN and CDR2 SYDVKM. The CDR3 is 12 amino acids. Trimming pared 6 bases from V and 7 bases from J, leaving 12 bases between.

This chain links TRBV6-5 with TRBJ1-2; D gene unclear. The V gene's germline CDR1 is MNHEY and CDR2 SVGAGI. The V and J ends lost 6 bases and 4 bases respectively, with 9 bases between them. The CDR3 spans 12 residues. The CDR3 DNA follows: TGTGCCAGCAGCCACAGCAGCTATGGCTACACCTTC. This translates into CASSHSSYGYTF.

V is TRBV4-2 and J is TRBJ2-1; 12 nucleotides match TRBD1. Germline lookup yields CDR1 LGHNA and CDR2 YNFKEQ. The CDR3 contains 15 residues. V was clipped by 4 bases and J by 8 bases; unmatched bases: 6. The CDR3 DNA is TGTGCCAGCAGCCCCGGGACAGGGGGCAGGTATGAGCAGTTCTTC. Amino acids: CASSPGTGGRYEQFF.

The chain links TRBV7-2 to TRBJ1-3; tentative D call: TRBD1 (6 bases). There are 17 residues in the CDR3. V was clipped by 0 bases and J by 2 bases, with 14 bases between them. Germline V gives CDR1 SGHTA, CDR2 FQGNSA. This chain's CDR3 is CASSLAGGARTGNTIYF. For the CDR3, the DNA is TGTGCCAGCAGCTTAGCGGGGGGGGCGAGAACTGGAAACACCATATATTTT.

V is TRBV5-1 and J is TRBJ1-4; TRBD1 might be the D (6 bases). The germline V gene has CDR1 SGHRS and CDR2 YFSETQ. V lost 3 bases to trimming and J lost 6 bases, with 15 bases between them. CDR3 size: 15 residues. The chain's CDR3 is CASSSSWGQDEKLFF. The DNA of the CDR3 is TGCGCCAGCAGCTCCAGTTGGGGGCAGGATGAAAAACTGTTTTTT. Using reference TRBV5-1 and TRBJ1-4 for the parts outside the CDR3, the full variable domain is KAGVTQTPRYLIKTRGQQVTLSCSPISGHRSVSWYQQTPGQGLQFLFEYFSETQRNKGNFPGRFSGRQFSNSRSEMNVSTLELGDSALYLCASSSSWGQDEKLFFGSGTQLSVL.

The chain uses TRBV27 and TRBJ2-2; unclear D gene. The CDR3 loop spans 14 amino acids. The germline V gene has CDR1 MNHEY and CDR2 SMNVEV (reference sequence). V dropped 3 bases and J dropped 7 bases, with 12 bases sitting between them. The CDR3 nucleotides are TGTGCCAGCAGTTTTTCAGTTGGCAACGGGGAGCTGTTTTTT. Translation: CASSFSVGNGELFF.

CDR3 sequence reads: CASRPHGGYTEAFF. The CDR3 nucleotides read TGTGCCAGCAGACCCCACGGAGGGTACACTGAAGCTTTCTTT. This chain connects TRBV28 to TRBJ1-1; D remains unclear. V was trimmed by 6 bases and J by 3 bases, leaving 14 bases between them. The CDR3 runs to 14 residues. Germline assignment: CDR1 MDHEN and CDR2 SYDVKM.

The V gene is TRBV15, the J gene TRBJ2-6; maybe TRBD1 (6 bases). V lost 2 bases to trimming and J lost 0 bases, with 8 bases between them. CDR1 is LNHNV and CDR2 is YYDKDF in the germline V gene (reference sequence). This CDR3 has 16 amino acids. This CDR3 reads CATSRTGSSGANVLTF. CDR3 in DNA: TGTGCCACCAGCAGAACAGGGAGCTCTGGGGCCAACGTCCTGACTTTC.

The chain couples TRBV6-5 to TRBJ2-3; D might be TRBD2 (6 bases). The V and J ends lost 0 bases and 6 bases respectively, with 16 bases between them. This CDR3 is 16 amino acids long. Germline loops: CDR1 MNHEY, CDR2 SVGAGI. This chain's CDR3 is CASSYSGGAKGDTQYF. CDR3 nucleotide sequence: TGTGCCAGCAGTTACTCGGGCGGGGCCAAGGGGGATACGCAGTATTTT.

Worth noting for this clone: One end of the junction is discordant with germline, which a read error may explain. This sample also contains other DNA sequences that code for the same CDR3. This rearrangement joins TRBV28 to TRBJ1-2; D possibly corresponds to TRBD1 (6 bases). Germline values: CDR1 MDHEN, CDR2 SYDVKM. The CDR3 contains 14 residues. The CDR3 bases are TGTGCCAGCAGTCTCCCGGGACAAAACTACGGCTACACCTTC. Amino acids: CASSLPGQNYGYTF.

The CDR3 region has the DNA TGTGCCAGTAGCCCAAGGACAGGGGAGGACCAAGAGACCCAGTACTTC. Protein product: CASSPRTGEDQETQYF. This chain links TRBV19 with TRBJ2-5; 9 bases line up with TRBD1. This CDR3 spans 16 amino acids. Trimming cost V 6 bases and J 0 bases; bases outside gene matches: 8. Germline assignment: CDR1 LNHDA and CDR2 SQIVND (reference sequence).

The genes are TRBV10-3 and TRBJ1-2, with TRBD1 as a possible D gene (5 bases). CDR1 and CDR2 from the germline V gene are ENHRY and SYGVKD. With 7 bases removed from V and 4 bases from J, the gap between germline ends came to 13 bases. The CDR3 totals 13 residues. CDR3 in amino acids: CAINTQGSYGYTF. CDR3 coding DNA: TGTGCCATCAACACCCAGGGTAGCTATGGCTACACCTTC.

The chain couples TRBV18 to TRBJ1-1, with D unclear. The CDR3 has 14 amino acids. Trimming removed 7 bases at V and 1 base at J, with 13 bases between. Germline V gene sequence: CDR1 KGHSH, CDR2 LQKENI. The DNA for the CDR3 is TGTGCCAGCTTGGATGTGGGAGGGAACACTGAAGCTTTCTTT. Protein sequence: CASLDVGGNTEAFF.

CDR3 sequence (DNA): TGCAGCGCGATGACTGACAATGAGCAGTTCTTC. Protein: CSAMTDNEQFF. The V call is TRBV29-1, the J call TRBJ2-1, with D uncertain. This CDR3 has 11 residues. The V gene lost 7 bases and the J gene lost 5 bases, with 9 bases spanning the gap. From germline, CDR1 is SQVTM and CDR2 ANQGSEA.

As DNA, the CDR3 is TGTGCCAGCAGCTTGTCTGGGTGGAGCGGTCTCGAGCAGTACTTC. It specifies CASSLSGWSGLEQYF. This chain uses TRBV5-4 with TRBJ2-7, with D tentatively TRBD2 (5 bases). The CDR3 runs to 15 residues. Germline CDR1 SGHNT, CDR2 YYREEE (reference sequence). With 1 base removed from V and 6 bases from J, the gap between germline ends came to 17 bases. Full variable domain (rest looked up from reference TRBV5-4 and TRBJ2-7): ETGVTQSPTHLIKTRGQQVTLRCSSQSGHNTVSWYQQALGQGPQFIFQYYREEENGRGNFPPRFSGLQFPNYSSELNVNALELDDSALYLCASSLSGWSGLEQYFGPGTRLTVT.

This chain connects TRBV6-6 to TRBJ1-3, with a possible D match to TRBD1 (6 bases). V lost 4 bases, J lost 0 bases, and 13 bases lay in between. CDR1 MNHNY and CDR2 SVGAGI come from the germline V gene (reference sequence). This CDR3 contains 16 residues. CDR3: CASSSSTGNSGNTIYF. CDR3 DNA: TGTGCCAGCAGTTCGTCTACAGGGAACTCTGGAAACACCATATATTTT.

J is TRBJ1-4 and V is TRBV30, with a weak D call TRBD1 (6 bases). Germline loops: CDR1 GTSNPN, CDR2 SVGIG (reference sequence). The V and J ends lost 3 bases and 8 bases respectively, with 16 bases between them. The CDR3 runs to 14 residues. The CDR3 reads CAWSPGGAEEKLFF. The CDR3 DNA reads as TGTGCCTGGAGCCCGGGGGGGGCTGAAGAAAAACTGTTTTTT.

This chain uses TRBV27 with TRBJ2-3; 13 bases map to TRBD2. The CDR3 totals 16 residues. J was trimmed by 3 bases and V by 7 bases; bases with no gene match: 7. In germline, CDR1 is MNHEY, CDR2 SMNVEV (reference sequence). Here the CDR3 DNA reads TGTGCCAGCATGGGACTAGCGGGGTGGGCGACAGATACGCAGTATTTT. It specifies CASMGLAGWATDTQYF.

The V gene is TRBV28, the J gene TRBJ1-2; D is unresolved. The CDR3 length is 12 residues. Trimming took off 6 bases at V and 1 base at J, with 6 bases between the two ends. Germline lookup yields CDR1 MDHEN and CDR2 SYDVKM. The CDR3 spells CASSRGNYGYTF. The CDR3 DNA reads TGTGCCAGCAGCAGAGGTAACTATGGCTACACCTTC.

The CDR3 DNA reads TGTGCCAGCAGCTCTGAGGGACAGGGGGCGCGCGAGCAGTACTTC. It specifies CASSSEGQGAREQYF. The rearrangement uses TRBV2 and TRBJ2-7; TRBD1 matches at 12 bases. CDR1 is SNHLY and CDR2 is FYNNEI in the germline V gene. V trimming: 6 bases; J trimming: 6 bases; junction bases outside the gene matches: 9. The CDR3 loop spans 15 amino acids.

The rearrangement joins TRBV6-6 to TRBJ2-3; no clear D gene. CDR3 length: 11 residues. Germline V gives CDR1 MNHNY, CDR2 SVGAGI (reference sequence). Trimming removed 5 bases at V and 4 bases at J, with 4 bases between. For the CDR3, the DNA is TGTGCCAGCAGTATATCAGATACGCAGTATTTT. Its protein is CASSISDTQYF.

This sequence joins TRBV19 and TRBJ1-5; 8 bases match TRBD1. The CDR3 contains 17 residues. Trimming cost V 3 bases and J 2 bases; bases outside gene matches: 9. Germline V gives CDR1 LNHDA, CDR2 SQIVND (reference sequence). Written as DNA, the CDR3 is TGTGCCAGTAGTATCCCCCTTGGACAGGGTCGCAATCAGCCCCAGCATTTT. This translates into CASSIPLGQGRNQPQHF.

V and J are TRBV2 and TRBJ1-1; no firm D call. The CDR3 is 11 residues long. Looked up from germline, CDR1 is SNHLY and CDR2 is FYNNEI. V dropped 5 bases and J dropped 2 bases, with 3 bases sitting between them. CDR3 amino acids: CASSLNTEAFF. The CDR3 DNA follows: TGTGCCAGCAGTCTAAACACTGAAGCTTTCTTT.

The J gene is TRBJ1-4, the V gene TRBV2; no definite D call. This CDR3 contains 14 residues. Trimming took 3 bases from V and 0 from J, leaving 5 bases between them. From germline, CDR1 is SNHLY and CDR2 FYNNEI. The CDR3 region is CASSDPTTNEKLFF. The CDR3 DNA reads TGTGCCAGCAGTGACCCAACAACTAATGAAAAACTGTTTTTT. Complete variable domain (other parts from reference TRBV2 and TRBJ1-4): EPEVTQTPSHQVTQMGQEVILRCVPISNHLYFYWYRQILGQKVEFLVSFYNNEISEKSEIFDDQFSVERPDGSNFTLKIRSTKLEDSAMYFCASSDPTTNEKLFFGSGTQLSVL.

The chain has TRBV7-2 and TRBJ1-6, with D possibly TRBD1 on 6 matching bases. Trimming took 3 bases from V and 3 from J, leaving 18 bases between them. Germline V gives CDR1 SGHTA, CDR2 FQGNSA. The CDR3 sequence is 18 residues long. The CDR3 spells CASSFQPGQPGYNSPLHF. CDR3 in DNA: TGTGCCAGCAGCTTCCAACCCGGACAGCCCGGCTATAATTCACCCCTCCACTTT.

This chain joins TRBV4-2 and TRBJ2-5, with a tentative D call TRBD1 (5 bases). The CDR3 length is 14 residues. The germline V gene encodes CDR1 LGHNA and CDR2 YNFKEQ. V shed 4 bases and J shed 9 bases, with 18 bases lying between them. The CDR3 sequence is CASSPGDRTEAQYF. The CDR3 DNA reads TGTGCCAGCAGCCCAGGTGACAGAACCGAGGCCCAGTACTTC.